Sequencing of this T cell receptor (beta chain) was carried out in a study of vaccination effects on CD4 cells after COVID-19 (dated by TCRdb to 2021 to 2024). In the study overall: Post-vaccine samples across the study were collected a median of 72 days after the second dose, with a range of 14 to 241. The full study included around nine COVID-19 convalescent patients and a handful of SARS-CoV-2-naive healthy vaccine recipients. The study compared SARS-CoV-2 spike-specific CD4+ TCR repertoires before and after mRNA vaccination in COVID-19 convalescent patients and infection-naive vaccine recipients. The Oncomine TCR Beta short-read assay on an Illumina iSeq 100 was used to sequence cultures from other donors in the study.

From cysteine to phenylalanine, the CDR3 is 15 amino acids long. Only the CDR3 part of the read is kept: 45 bases, read in frame from the first base. The trim is 5 bases for V and 1 base for J, with a gap of 14 bases between the germline ends. According to the germline V gene, CDR1 reads SNHLY and CDR2 reads FYNNEI. In this sample, this clone turned up a few times. What antigen it recognizes has not been identified. Base qualities were left out, and no much larger clone turns up one base away. The paper as a whole reports these results and caveats: Both infection-induced and vaccine-induced clones contracted markedly at late post-vaccination timepoints, which is consistent with waning T cell responses. Among healthy vaccine recipients, nearly all vaccine-induced clones were SARS-CoV-2 mono-reactive, and just 1 of 255 was cross-reactive with common cold coronaviruses. Only a small number of convalescent patients were included, and no early post-infection timepoints were available, which limited the study.

The library was prepared using the immunoSEQ multiplex PCR assay. DNA from the cultured, isolated CD4+ T cells was subjected to TCR beta CDR3 sequencing. The authors' analysis ran thus. Non-productive TCR sequences were removed and reads were trimmed to the CDR3 region, keeping CDR3s of at least 7 amino acids. The MANAFEST web app was used to pick out antigen-specific clonotypes by comparing their expansion in peptide wells with that in reference cultures. To count as positive, a clone had to show expansion at FDR<0.05 compared with the reference and with all other wells, an odds ratio above 5, and a frequency above 0.1% in two replicate wells. Cross-reactive clonotypes were defined as significantly expanded in SARS-CoV-2 spike wells and in at least one common cold coronavirus spike condition. Using the stringdist R package, CDR3 similarity was measured by Levenshtein distance, and unrooted trees were constructed with ape in R 3.6.1. The table comes from immuneACCESS by way of TCRdb, which keeps in-frame sequences with V and J called. Part of the clones is missing from these tables; in studies checked, under half for an unresolved V gene and the rest for unknown reasons. That table gives V, J and clone size, and the DNA gave D and trimming. The sample table holds tens of thousands of clones, of which about 70% were seen once. Clones ranked in the top ten supply about a tenth of the sample.

In the ViraFEST assay, PBMC were stimulated with viral peptide pools, and TCR sequencing was then used to find antigen-specific CD4+ T cell clonotypes based on their expansion. After less than 13 days of culture, CD4+ T cells were isolated with the EasySep CD4+ T cell isolation kit. Participants received two doses of either the BNT162b2 or the mRNA-1273 mRNA SARS-CoV-2 vaccine. Negative nucleocapsid antibody results before and after vaccination confirmed that the healthy vaccine recipients had no prior SARS-CoV-2 infection. Each well held fewer than 2.5 million PBMC cultured in IMDM containing approximately 5.2% human AB serum, about 10 IU/ml IL-2 and gentamicin, along with 8 to 10 ug/ml peptides. On days 3 and 7, half of the culture medium was replaced with fresh IL-2-containing medium. Unless noted otherwise, every peptide stimulation condition was grown in triplicate wells. PBMC were separated from whole blood using Ficoll-Paque Plus gradient centrifugation and were then either cryopreserved at -140C or used fresh. The overlapping peptide pools covered the spike proteins of SARS-CoV-2 and of the common cold coronaviruses HCoV-NL63, HCoV-OC43 and HCoV-229E. Genomic DNA was extracted from cultured CD4+ T cells with the QIAamp micro DNA kit.

This clonotype originated in a human donor who received a COVID-19 vaccine. The material sequenced was CD4+ T cells from PBMCs cultured with HCoV-NL63 spike peptides, taken after COVID-19 vaccination. Read against the paper, the sample's cell subset or site label means: HCoV-NL63 spike overlapping peptide pool stimulation. The chain employs TRBV2 and TRBJ2-5, with a weak D call of TRBD2 (7 bases match). The DNA reads TGTGCCAGCAGTCCGTGGGGGGGGCTCCAAGAGACCCAGTACTTC. Translation gives CASSPWGGLQETQYF.